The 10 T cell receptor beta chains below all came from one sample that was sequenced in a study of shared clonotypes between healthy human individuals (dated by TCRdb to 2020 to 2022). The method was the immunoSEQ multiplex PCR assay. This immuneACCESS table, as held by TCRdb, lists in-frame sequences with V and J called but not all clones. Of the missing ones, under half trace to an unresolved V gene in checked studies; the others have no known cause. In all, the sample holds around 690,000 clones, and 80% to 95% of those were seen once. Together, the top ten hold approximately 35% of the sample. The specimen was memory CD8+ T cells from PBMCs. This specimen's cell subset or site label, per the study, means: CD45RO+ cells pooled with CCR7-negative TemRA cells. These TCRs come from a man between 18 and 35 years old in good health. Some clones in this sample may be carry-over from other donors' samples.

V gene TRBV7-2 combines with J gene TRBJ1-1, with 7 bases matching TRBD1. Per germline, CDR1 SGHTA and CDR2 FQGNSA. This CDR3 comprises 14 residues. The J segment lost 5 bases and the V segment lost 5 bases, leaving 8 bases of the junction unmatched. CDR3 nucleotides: TGTGCCAGCAGCCTAGGGGGCGCGGGGACTGAAGCTTTCTTT. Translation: CASSLGGAGTEAFF.

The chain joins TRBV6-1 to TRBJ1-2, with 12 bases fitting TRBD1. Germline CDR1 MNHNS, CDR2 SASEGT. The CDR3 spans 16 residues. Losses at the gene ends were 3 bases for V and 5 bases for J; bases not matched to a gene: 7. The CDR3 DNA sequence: TGTGCCAGCAGTGACCGGGACAGGGGGCTCCTATATGGCTACACCTTC. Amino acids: CASSDRDRGLLYGYTF.

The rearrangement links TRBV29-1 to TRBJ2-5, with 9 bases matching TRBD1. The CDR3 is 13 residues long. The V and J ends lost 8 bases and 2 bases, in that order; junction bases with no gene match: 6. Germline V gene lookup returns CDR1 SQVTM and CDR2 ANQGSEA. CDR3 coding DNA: TGCAGCTGGGACAGGGCGAATCAAGAGACCCAGTACTTC. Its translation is CSWDRANQETQYF.

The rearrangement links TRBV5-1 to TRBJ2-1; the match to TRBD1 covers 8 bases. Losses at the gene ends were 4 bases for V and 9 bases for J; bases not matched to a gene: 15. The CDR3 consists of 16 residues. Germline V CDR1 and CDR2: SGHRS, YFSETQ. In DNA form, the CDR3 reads TGCGCCAGCAGCACTCGCCGGGACAGGAGAAGCGGTGAGCAGTTCTTC. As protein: CASSTRRDRRSGEQFF.

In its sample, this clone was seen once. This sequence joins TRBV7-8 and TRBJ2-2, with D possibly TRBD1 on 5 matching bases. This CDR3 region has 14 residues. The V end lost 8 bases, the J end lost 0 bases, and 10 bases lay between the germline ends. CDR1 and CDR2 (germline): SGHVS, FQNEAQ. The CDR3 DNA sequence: TGTGCCAGCGGACATACAGCGAACACCGGGGAGCTGTTTTTT. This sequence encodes CASGHTANTGELFF.

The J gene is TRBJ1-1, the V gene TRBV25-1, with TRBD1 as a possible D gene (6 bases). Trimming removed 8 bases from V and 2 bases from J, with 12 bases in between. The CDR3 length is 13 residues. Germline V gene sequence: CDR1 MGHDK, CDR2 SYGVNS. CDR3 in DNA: TGTGCCAGCTCAAGGACAGATAACACTGAAGCTTTCTTT. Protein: CASSRTDNTEAFF.

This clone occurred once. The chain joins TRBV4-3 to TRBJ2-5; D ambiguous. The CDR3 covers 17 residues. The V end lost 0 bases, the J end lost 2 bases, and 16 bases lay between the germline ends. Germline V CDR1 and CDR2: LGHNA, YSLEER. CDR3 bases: TGCGCCAGCAGCCAAGAGAAGGGAACTAATAAACAAGAGACCCAGTACTTC. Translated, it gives CASSQEKGTNKQETQYF.

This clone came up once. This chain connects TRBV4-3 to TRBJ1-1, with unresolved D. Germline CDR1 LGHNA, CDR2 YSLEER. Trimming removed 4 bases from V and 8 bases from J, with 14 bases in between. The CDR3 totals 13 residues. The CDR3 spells CASSRTYLTEAFF. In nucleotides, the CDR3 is TGCGCCAGCAGCCGAACATACCTAACCGAAGCTTTCTTT.

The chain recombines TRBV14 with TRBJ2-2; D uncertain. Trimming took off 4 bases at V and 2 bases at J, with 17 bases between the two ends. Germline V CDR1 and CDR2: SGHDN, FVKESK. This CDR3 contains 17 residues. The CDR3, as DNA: TGTGCCAGCAGCCTCCACCACCGGGCGGTCAACACCGGGGAGCTGTTTTTT. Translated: CASSLHHRAVNTGELFF. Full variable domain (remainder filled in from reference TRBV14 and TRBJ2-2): EAGVTQFPSHSVIEKGQTVTLRCDPISGHDNLYWYRRVMGKEIKFLLHFVKESKQDESGMPNNRFLAERTGGTYSTLKVQPAELEDSGVYFCASSLHHRAVNTGELFFGEGSRLTVL.

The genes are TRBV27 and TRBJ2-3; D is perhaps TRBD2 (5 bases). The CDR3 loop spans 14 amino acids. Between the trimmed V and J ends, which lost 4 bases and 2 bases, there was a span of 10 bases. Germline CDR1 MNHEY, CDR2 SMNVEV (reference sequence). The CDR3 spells CASSSDFYTDTQYF. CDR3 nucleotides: TGTGCCAGCAGTTCGGACTTTTACACAGATACGCAGTATTTT.